This T cell receptor (beta chain) emerged from a study of T cells expressing NK-cell markers. Study at large: According to the study, TCR beta repertoires originated from sorted CD3+CD56+NKG2C+, CD3+CD56+NKG2C- and CD3+CD56-NKG2C+ T cells. General study results and limits: Of the CD8+ T cells in more than five donors, roughly 1.0-7.5% belonged to dominant NKG2C+ clonotypes.

In the case of this clonotype: The antigen remains undetermined.

TCR beta cDNA was generated via 5'RACE template switching incorporating UMIs. TCRdb reworked the 5' RACE reads into one entry per CDR3 protein, no DNA. Here the sample table reports about 410,000 distinct CDR3 sequences. This CDR3 has 12 residues. Germline values: CDR1 LNHNV, CDR2 YYDKDF (reference sequence). V is TRBV15 and J is TRBJ2-1; TCRdb's D call of TRBD2 is untestable without DNA. What was sequenced was blood T cells: a sorted CD56 or NKG2C T cell subset, CD4+ or CD8+ T cells, or bulk PBMC T cells (not recorded which). The sequence was collected from a woman aged 45-65 years in good health. This CDR3 is CATRGGGSEQFF.